These 21 T cell receptor beta chains share one sample of origin, sequenced in a study of OX40 agonist ivuxolimab in advanced cancers. Library creation used the immunoSEQ multiplex PCR assay. TCRdb obtained this table from immuneACCESS and retained in-frame rearrangements with V and J assigned. These tables miss some clones; where compared with another copy, unresolved V genes account for less than half of the shortfall, and the remainder is unexplained. For this sample there are around 53,000 clones; roughly 84% appear just once. The ten largest clones represent about 0.65% of the sample. Source: CD4+ or CD8+ T cells sorted from blood, taken in a trial of the OX40 agonist ivuxolimab. Receptor source: an adult with an advanced solid tumor such as melanoma, head and neck, liver or kidney cancer.

Written as DNA, the CDR3 is TGTGCCAGCAGCTTGGCTAAGGACAACACCTACGAGCAGTACTTC. Translation: CASSLAKDNTYEQYF. This chain joins TRBV5-4 and TRBJ2-7; tentatively, D is TRBD1 (5 bases). V was cut by 0 bases and J by 2 bases, with 12 bases left in between. Germline CDR1 reads SGHNT; CDR2 reads YYREEE (reference sequence). This CDR3 comprises 15 residues.

This chain links TRBV10-2 with TRBJ2-7; tentative D call: TRBD1 (6 bases). Trimming took 5 bases from V and 3 from J, leaving 11 bases between them. Germline CDR1 WSHSY, CDR2 SAAADI. This CDR3 region has 13 residues. DNA for the CDR3: TGCGCCAGCAGTAGGGACACGGTCTACGAGCAGTACTTC. It yields the protein CASSRDTVYEQYF.

There are a few counts of this clone. The chain has TRBV6-1 and TRBJ1-2; D possibly corresponds to TRBD1 (5 bases). Germline V gene lookup returns CDR1 MNHNS and CDR2 SASEGT. V was pared by 4 bases and J by 9 bases, with 21 bases between. CDR3 length equals 15 residues. The CDR3 loop is CASSASRDGLFSYTF. The CDR3 coding sequence is TGTGCCAGCAGTGCTAGCCGGGACGGACTATTTAGCTACACCTTC.

This clone was recorded a few times. The rearrangement uses TRBV29-1 and TRBJ1-2; D call uncertain. V was clipped by 8 bases and J by 8 bases, with 18 bases between them. The CDR3 extends over 12 amino acids. Germline CDR1 reads SQVTM; CDR2 reads ANQGSEA. The CDR3 spells CSTSLGIGGYTF. CDR3 nucleotide sequence: TGCAGCACCTCCCTGGGGATTGGAGGCTACACCTTC.

The J gene is TRBJ2-1, the V gene TRBV5-4; D possibly corresponds to TRBD1 (6 bases). Trimming removed 4 bases at V and 11 bases at J, with 25 bases between. Germline V gene lookup returns CDR1 SGHNT and CDR2 YYREEE (reference sequence). CDR3 length equals 16 residues. CDR3 coding DNA: TGTGCCAGCAGCGCGTCCGGGACACTGTCACTCGGGAAGCAGTTCTTC. Residues: CASSASGTLSLGKQFF.

A word on this clone: The junction shows a germline mismatch at one end, possibly a read error. This sample also contains other DNA sequences that code for the same CDR3. The chain employs TRBV5-4 and TRBJ1-1; D might be TRBD1 (5 bases). This CDR3 is built from 12 residues. In germline, CDR1 is SGHNT, CDR2 YYREEE (reference sequence). Here the CDR3 reads CASSGRNTEAFF. CDR3 in DNA: TGTGCCAGCTCAGGGAGGAACACTGAGGCTTTCTTT.

This clone rates as medium-sized (0.01 to 0.1%). J is TRBJ1-2 and V is TRBV5-1, with TRBD1 identical over 9 bases. Germline-derived CDR1 and CDR2 are SGHRS and YFSETQ. The V gene end was trimmed by 0 bases and the J gene end by 8 bases; junction bases not matched to a gene: 11. This CDR3 is built from 16 residues. The CDR3 sequence: CASSLAPSTGGLGYTF. DNA of the CDR3: TGCGCCAGCAGCTTGGCCCCGAGTACAGGGGGCTTAGGCTACACCTTC.

The V gene is TRBV6-5, the J gene TRBJ1-6; no clear D. Germline lookup yields CDR1 MNHEY and CDR2 SVGAGI. The CDR3 length is 13 residues. V dropped 6 bases and J dropped 4 bases, with 7 bases sitting between them. CDR3 region: CASRPMYNSPLHF. The CDR3 DNA reads TGTGCCAGCAGGCCGATGTATAATTCACCCCTCCACTTT.

V usage is TRBV7-9 and J usage is TRBJ2-7; no clear D gene. There are 13 residues in the CDR3. Germline CDR1 is SEHNR and CDR2 is FQNEAQ (reference sequence). V lost 1 base and J 6 bases, leaving 10 bases between the germline ends. DNA of the CDR3: TGTGCCAGCAGCTTAGTGGCCAGTGGCGAGCAGTACTTC. It specifies CASSLVASGEQYF.

CDR3 sequence: CASSTQLAGEIQETQYF. The CDR3 DNA sequence: TGTGCCAGTAGTACTCAATTAGCGGGGGAGATTCAAGAGACCCAGTACTTC. This sequence joins TRBV19 and TRBJ2-5; TRBD2 aligns across 9 bases. Germline V gives CDR1 LNHDA, CDR2 SQIVND (reference sequence). After removal of 4 bases from V and 2 bases from J, the junction contained 11 bases not matched to a gene. The CDR3 is 17 amino acids.

For the CDR3, the DNA is TGCAGCGGACAGGTTGCGGGCACCGGGGAGCTGTTTTTT. Translation gives CSGQVAGTGELFF. This chain joins TRBV29-1 and TRBJ2-2; the D gene is possibly TRBD1 (6 bases). Trimming left V 7 bases short and J 4 bases short, with 13 bases between. Germline V gives CDR1 SQVTM, CDR2 ANQGSEA. The CDR3 loop spans 13 amino acids.

The rearrangement links TRBV30 to TRBJ1-4; D is uncertain. Trimming pared 7 bases from V and 4 bases from J, leaving 10 bases between. The germline V gene has CDR1 GTSNPN and CDR2 SVGIG (reference sequence). This CDR3 spans 12 amino acids. CDR3 sequence reads: CASRESNEKLFF. CDR3 DNA: TGTGCCTCGCGGGAAAGTAATGAAAAACTGTTTTTT.

The chain is built from TRBV2 and TRBJ2-1; TRBD2 aligns across 9 bases. The V gene's germline CDR1 is SNHLY and CDR2 FYNNEI. This CDR3 is built from 15 residues. V lost 5 bases to trimming and J lost 10 bases; unmatched junction nucleotides: 12. The CDR3 DNA sequence: TGTGCCAGCAGTTCGAGAAGCGGGGGGCCGGAGGAGCAGTTCTTC. Amino acids: CASSSRSGGPEEQFF.

This chain connects TRBV5-1 to TRBJ1-1, with 7 bases aligning to TRBD1. Germline V lookup: CDR1 SGHRS, CDR2 YFSETQ. Losses at the gene ends were 6 bases for V and 2 bases for J; bases not matched to a gene: 7. The CDR3 totals 14 residues. The CDR3 DNA follows: TGCGCCAGCACCCTCGGGACAGCTAACACTGAAGCTTTCTTT. As protein: CASTLGTANTEAFF.

This sequence joins TRBV6-5 and TRBJ1-2, with D tentatively TRBD1 (5 bases). V was cut by 6 bases and J by 8 bases, with 10 bases left in between. The CDR3 sequence is 11 residues long. CDR1 MNHEY and CDR2 SVGAGI come from the germline V gene. DNA for the CDR3: TGTGCCAGCAGCCAGGGTCACGGCTACACCTTC. Amino acids: CASSQGHGYTF.

DNA of the CDR3: TGCGCCAGCAGGCAAGGGGACAGGGAAACAGATACGCAGTATTTT. Encoded protein: CASRQGDRETDTQYF. The V and J genes are TRBV5-1 and TRBJ2-3; 9 nucleotides agree with TRBD1. This CDR3 has 15 residues. In germline, CDR1 is SGHRS, CDR2 YFSETQ. The J segment lost 3 bases and the V segment lost 5 bases, leaving 7 bases of the junction unmatched.

The rearrangement links TRBV2 to TRBJ1-2; 8 bases map to TRBD1. V lost 7 bases to trimming and J lost 0 bases; unmatched junction nucleotides: 13. CDR1 and CDR2 from the germline V gene are SNHLY and FYNNEI. The CDR3 totals 17 residues. Here the CDR3 reads CASKKGTGAPANYGYTF. The CDR3 DNA is TGTGCCAGCAAAAAGGGGACAGGTGCCCCCGCTAACTATGGCTACACCTTC.

The chain uses TRBV6-5 and TRBJ2-1; possibly TRBD1 for D (6 bases). The CDR3 runs 15 residues. In germline, CDR1 is MNHEY, CDR2 SVGAGI. The germline V and J ends were trimmed by 7 bases and 4 bases, with 17 bases remaining between them. The CDR3 sequence: CASTRQEGFYNEQFF. The CDR3 nucleotides are TGTGCCAGCACCAGACAGGAAGGATTTTACAATGAGCAGTTCTTC.

In the case of this clone: This sample includes further DNA sequences coding for the same CDR3. This chain uses TRBV5-6 with TRBJ1-5, with a tentative D call TRBD1 (6 bases). Trimming cost V 4 bases and J 6 bases, with 14 bases left between them. Germline V gene sequence: CDR1 SGHDT, CDR2 YYEEEE. The CDR3 sequence is 14 residues long. CDR3 nucleotide sequence: TGTGCCAGCAGCCTAACAGGGAACGGTCAGCCCCAGCATTTT. Amino acids: CASSLTGNGQPQHF.

The V and J genes are TRBV9 and TRBJ1-1; 7 positions agree with TRBD1. V gave up 3 bases and J gave up 7 bases; unmatched junction bases: 12. Germline CDR1 SGDLS, CDR2 YYNGEE. CDR3 length: 15 amino acids. The DNA of the CDR3 is TGTGCCAGCAGCGCAAGGGAGGGGGCAGCGAGTGAAGCTTTCTTT. It codes for CASSAREGAASEAFF.

As regards this clone: Other DNA sequences in the sample encode the same CDR3. V usage is TRBV5-6 and J usage is TRBJ2-7; TRBD1 or TRBD2 may be the D gene (6 bases each). Per the germline V gene, CDR1 is SGHDT and CDR2 is YYEEEE. The CDR3 sequence is 14 residues long. Trimming took 0 bases from V and 7 from J, leaving 14 bases between them. The CDR3 DNA is TGTGCCAGCAGCTTGGGGTGGGGGGCGCGTGAGCAGTACTTC. This encodes CASSLGWGAREQYF.